The 16 T cell receptor beta chains reported below all come from one sample, sequenced in a study of cytomegalovirus exposure and HLA in healthy donors. The PCR had 60 Vbeta and 13 Jbeta primers. The protocol was immunoSEQ multiplex PCR, while the TCRdb copy is restricted to in-frame clones and leaves out a portion. The sample yields roughly 100,000 clones, 65% to 75% seen once. The specimen sequenced was PBMCs. These receptors were taken from a man aged 40-55 years in good health and CMV-seropositive.

V gene TRBV27 combines with J gene TRBJ2-7, with D possibly TRBD2 on 6 matching bases. Deletions cut 6 bases from V and 2 bases from J, with 14 bases between. The germline CDR1 and CDR2 sequences are MNHEY and SMNVEV (reference sequence). The CDR3 length is 14 residues. The CDR3 sequence is CASSSGVPPYEQYF. Here the CDR3 DNA reads TGTGCCAGCAGCTCGGGGGTGCCTCCCTACGAGCAGTACTTC.

This sequence joins TRBV13 and TRBJ2-7, with D uncertain. Looked up from germline, CDR1 is PRHDT and CDR2 is FYEKMQ (reference sequence). The CDR3 extends over 13 amino acids. The V and J ends lost 4 bases and 0 bases respectively, with 7 bases between them. The CDR3, as DNA: TGTGCCAGCAGCTCCGGGTCCTCCTACGAGCAGTACTTC. Residues: CASSSGSSYEQYF.

This clone has a handful of counts. V gene TRBV5-1 combines with J gene TRBJ2-7; the match to TRBD2 covers 11 bases. Germline CDR1 and CDR2: SGHRS and YFSETQ. The CDR3 is made up of 15 amino acids. V lost 0 bases, J lost 4 bases, and 3 bases stayed unmatched. CDR3 nucleotides: TGCGCCAGCAGCTTGGCACTAGCGGGAGTTTACGAGCAGTACTTC. Translation gives CASSLALAGVYEQYF. The entire variable domain, with the rest obtained from reference TRBV5-1 and TRBJ2-7, is as follows: KAGVTQTPRYLIKTRGQQVTLSCSPISGHRSVSWYQQTPGQGLQFLFEYFSETQRNKGNFPGRFSGRQFSNSRSEMNVSTLELGDSALYLCASSLALAGVYEQYFGPGTRLTVT.

V is TRBV25-1 and J is TRBJ1-3; D is possibly TRBD1 (5 bases). CDR3 size: 15 residues. From germline, CDR1 is MGHDK and CDR2 SYGVNS. V was pared by 8 bases and J by 0 bases, with 14 bases between. For the CDR3, the DNA is TGTGCCAGCGCCACCGGGACTGGCTCTGGAAACACCATATATTTT. This codes for CASATGTGSGNTIYF.

This clone has a handful of counts. The genes are TRBV6-1 and TRBJ1-5, with unresolved D. The germline V gene has CDR1 MNHNS and CDR2 SASEGT. The CDR3 is 14 residues long. The V end was cut by 3 bases, the J end by 0 bases, with 6 bases between. CDR3 region: CASSDFYSNQPQHF. CDR3 nucleotides: TGTGCCAGCAGTGATTTTTATAGCAATCAGCCCCAGCATTTT.

This chain links TRBV5-4 with TRBJ1-1; 8 bases are shared with TRBD1. Trimming at V came to 4 bases and at J to 1 base, leaving 15 bases not matched to a gene. CDR1 SGHNT and CDR2 YYREEE come from the germline V gene (reference sequence). The CDR3 is 18 amino acids. Here the CDR3 DNA reads TGTGCCAGCAGCACCGGTGGGACAGGCGGGAAGGGGAACACTGAAGCTTTCTTT. Protein: CASSTGGTGGKGNTEAFF.

The chain recombines TRBV15 with TRBJ2-3; maybe TRBD1 (5 bases). This CDR3 has 17 residues. Trimming cost V 0 bases and J 2 bases, with 15 bases left between them. The germline V gene has CDR1 LNHNV and CDR2 YYDKDF (reference sequence). The CDR3 is CATSRDFGRVVTDTQYF. DNA for the CDR3: TGTGCCACCAGCAGAGATTTCGGCAGGGTAGTCACAGATACGCAGTATTTT.

The J gene is TRBJ1-5, the V gene TRBV16; D gene uncertain. In germline, CDR1 is KGHSY, CDR2 FQNENV. This CDR3 is 13 amino acids long. The ends were cut back, 4 bases at V and 5 bases at J, with 9 bases in the middle. This chain's CDR3 is CASSLLADQPQHF. CDR3 bases: TGTGCCAGCAGCCTGCTCGCGGATCAGCCCCAGCATTTT.

The genes are TRBV13 and TRBJ1-1; no clear D gene. CDR1 and CDR2 (germline): PRHDT, FYEKMQ (reference sequence). The V and J ends lost 3 bases and 7 bases respectively, with 9 bases between them. The CDR3 has 12 amino acids. This CDR3 is CASSLRSLEAFF. The CDR3, as DNA: TGTGCCAGCAGCTTGAGATCTCTTGAAGCTTTCTTT.

The sample holds a few counts of this clone. The chain recombines TRBV4-1 with TRBJ2-5; 7 bases agree with TRBD2. Germline trimming cut 1 base from V and 6 bases from J; bases unmatched to any gene: 8. CDR3 length: 15 residues. From germline, CDR1 is MGHRA and CDR2 YSYEKL. The CDR3 spells CASSQGLTGGQTQYF. CDR3 sequence (DNA): TGCGCCAGCAGCCAAGGCTTGACGGGAGGTCAGACCCAGTACTTC.

V is TRBV27 and J is TRBJ2-7, with TRBD2 matching over 9 bases. J gave up 5 bases and V 3 bases, and 8 bases lay outside the gene matches. Germline V CDR1 and CDR2: MNHEY, SMNVEV (reference sequence). The CDR3 covers 15 residues. CDR3 loop: CASSFRASGKDEQYF. The CDR3 coding sequence is TGTGCCAGCAGTTTTCGGGCTAGCGGGAAGGACGAGCAGTACTTC.

This clone was detected once. The chain employs TRBV5-4 and TRBJ2-3, with TRBD1 matching 9 bases. The V gene's germline CDR1 is SGHNT and CDR2 YYREEE (reference sequence). The CDR3 sequence is 13 residues long. V lost 5 bases and J lost 10; bases outside the gene matches: 8. In DNA, the CDR3 is TGTGCCAGCAGTCGGGACAGGGAGTCGGCGCAGTATTTT. It specifies CASSRDRESAQYF.

There are many counts of this clone. The chain joins TRBV28 to TRBJ2-1; no clear D gene. The V end was cut by 2 bases, the J end by 3 bases, with 14 bases between. This CDR3 is 16 amino acids long. CDR1 is MDHEN and CDR2 is SYDVKM in the germline V gene. Here the CDR3 DNA reads TGTGCCAGCAGTTTAATACAGTTATCCGACTACAATGAGCAGTTCTTC. It specifies CASSLIQLSDYNEQFF. Based on the CDR3 plus reference TRBV28 and TRBJ2-1, the full variable domain is DVKVTQSSRYLVKRTGEKVFLECVQDMDHENMFWYRQDPGLGLRLIYFSYDVKMKEKGDIPEGYSVSREKKERFSLILESASTNQTSMYLCASSLIQLSDYNEQFFGPGTRLTVL.

This clone showed up just a few times. The chain is built from TRBV19 and TRBJ2-5; 9 nucleotides align to TRBD1. This CDR3 comprises 13 residues. After removal of 5 bases from V and 4 bases from J, the junction contained 2 bases not matched to a gene. The germline gives CDR1 LNHDA, CDR2 SQIVND (reference sequence). As DNA, the CDR3 is TGTGCCAGTAGTGAGACAGGGGGAGAGACCCAGTACTTC. Translated: CASSETGGETQYF.

The chain links TRBV5-1 to TRBJ2-6; no clear D gene. This CDR3 comprises 15 residues. Germline loops: CDR1 SGHRS, CDR2 YFSETQ. V lost 4 bases, J lost 0 bases, and 8 bases lay in between. The CDR3 sequence is CASSPESSGANVLTF. CDR3 nucleotides: TGCGCCAGCAGCCCAGAAAGCTCTGGGGCCAACGTCCTGACTTTC.

V usage is TRBV19 and J usage is TRBJ2-3, with TRBD1 identical over 8 bases. CDR3 length: 15 amino acids. In germline, CDR1 is LNHDA, CDR2 SQIVND (reference sequence). The V and J ends lost 6 bases and 6 bases, in that order; junction bases with no gene match: 11. In DNA form, the CDR3 reads TGTGCCAGTAGAATGAGACAGGGGCCATCGGATACGCAGTATTTT. It is translated as CASRMRQGPSDTQYF.